This T cell receptor (beta chain) was identified during a study of OX40 agonist ivuxolimab in advanced cancers. As for the study in general: Across the patients, intravenous ivuxolimab was delivered every 2 weeks at 0.01 to 10 mg/kg. Patients with hepatocellular carcinoma, melanoma, renal cell or head and neck cancer made up the dose-escalation patients.

Some clones are missing from TCRdb's copy, which holds only in-frame ones; the method was immunoSEQ multiplex PCR. Here the sample spans 39,000 or so clones, around nine tenths being singletons. The CDR3 extends over 14 amino acids. Trimming left V 3 bases short and J 1 base short, with 9 bases between. Germline V lookup: CDR1 KGHSH, CDR2 LQKENI. The specimen comprised CD4+ or CD8+ T cells sorted from blood, sampled in a trial of the OX40 agonist ivuxolimab. V gene TRBV18 combines with J gene TRBJ1-1; D call uncertain. The receptor's source is an adult with an advanced solid tumor such as melanoma, head and neck, liver or kidney cancer. The DNA of the CDR3 is TGTGCCAGCTCACCCCCAGACTCGAACACTGAAGCTTTCTTT. This sequence encodes CASSPPDSNTEAFF.